These 7 T cell receptor beta chains were all obtained from the same sample, sequenced in a study of T cells in Graves' hyperthyroidism and ophthalmopathy. Amplification targeted TCR beta CDR3 regions from RNA transcripts. First-round RT-PCR with HTBI primers amplified the TCR CDR3 region. TCRdb passed the multiplex PCR reads through MiXCR, listing each CDR3 protein once. The sample comprises 300,000 to 400,000 distinct CDR3 sequences, under 15% of which are singletons, and 9.2% rests with the top ten. The specimen was blood. These receptors were taken from a woman aged 18-29 years with Graves' hyperthyroidism.

Worth noting for this clonotype: Being one base from a much bigger clone, this may be a read error. The chain carries TRBV7-3 and TRBJ2-1; a weak D match, TRBD1 (6 bases). CDR3 length: 16 amino acids. From germline, CDR1 is SGHTA and CDR2 FQGTGA. The CDR3 DNA is TGTGCAGAATTCAAGAGGGGGAATCGACTTGTGAGTGAGCAGTTCTTC. It specifies CAEFKRGNRLVSEQFF.

This clonotype was detected only a few times. The chain combines TRBV7-2 with TRBJ2-3; TRBD2 aligns across 11 bases. There are 15 residues in the CDR3. The trim removed 4 bases at V and 6 bases at J, leaving 6 bases unmatched. CDR1 SGHTA and CDR2 FQGNSA come from the germline V gene. The CDR3 DNA reads TGTGCCAGCAGCTCGCCGGGACTAGCGGCTGATACGCAGTATTTT. Protein: CASSSPGLAADTQYF.

This clonotype was seen many times. The rearrangement joins TRBV28 to TRBJ2-1; D is uncertain. The CDR3 covers 11 residues. The V end was cut by 3 bases, the J end by 10 bases, with 7 bases between. Germline V gene sequence: CDR1 MDHEN, CDR2 SYDVKM. The CDR3, as DNA: TGTGCCAGCAGTTTCCAAAGGGAGCAGTTCTTC. This gives the protein CASSFQREQFF.

CDR3 residues: CASRPSGRAGDTQYF. The CDR3 DNA is TGTGCCAGCAGACCAAGCGGGAGGGCCGGAGATACGCAGTATTTT. This rearrangement joins TRBV6-1 to TRBJ2-3; 10 bases fit TRBD2. Germline V CDR1 and CDR2: MNHNS, SASEGT. V lost 6 bases, J lost 5 bases, and 8 bases stayed unmatched. The CDR3 extends over 15 amino acids.

This clonotype was picked up many times. The chain joins TRBV18 to TRBJ2-7, with D perhaps matching TRBD1 or TRBD2 (5 bases each). The CDR3 length is 13 residues. In germline, CDR1 is KGHSH, CDR2 LQKENI. Trimming stripped 3 bases from V and 5 bases from J, with 11 bases between. The CDR3, as DNA: TGTGCCAGCTCACCGCCCATGGGGGACGAGCAGTACTTC. Translated, it gives CASSPPMGDEQYF.

In this sample, this clonotype turned up many times. The genes are TRBV7-9 and TRBJ1-5; D unclear. The germline V gene encodes CDR1 SEHNR and CDR2 FQNEAQ (reference sequence). CDR3 length equals 12 residues. The V end lost 8 bases, the J end lost 5 bases, and 10 bases lay between the germline ends. The DNA of the CDR3 is TGTGCCAGCGGAGGAAGTGATCAGCCCCAGCATTTT. Residues: CASGGSDQPQHF.

The rearrangement joins TRBV3-1 to TRBJ1-1; 8 nucleotides line up with TRBD1. Germline CDR1 and CDR2: LGHDT and YNNKEL (reference sequence). V lost 2 bases, J lost 4 bases, and 6 bases stayed unmatched. This CDR3 spans 15 amino acids. The CDR3 DNA reads as TGTGCCAGCAGCCAATCCGGGCAGGGGGCCACTGAAGCTTTCTTT. Translating gives CASSQSGQGATEAFF.